A selection of T cell receptor beta chains follows, all from one sample in a study of beta chain features in type 1 diabetes. Clones were read by immunoSEQ multiplex PCR, and TCRdb kept only the in-frame ones, dropping some. Here the sample spans 550,000 to 850,000 clones, under 15% being singletons. Sequencing used naive CD4+ T cells from blood. Receptors originate from a young man with type 1 diabetes. Each CDR3 is given with its conserved first and last residue. The D gene is left open where the match is weak. Only some rows state a clone size, as once, few, many or a class for expanded clones.

V gene	J gene	D gene	clone size	CDR3 DNA	CDR3 protein
TRBV6-5	TRBJ1-1	-	few	TGTGCCAGCAGTTACTTGGCCCGGGGTACTGAAGCTTTCTTT	CASSYLARGTEAFF
TRBV5-1	TRBJ1-1	TRBD1	-	TGCGCCAGCAGCTTACAGGGGAATGCTGCTGAAGCTTTCTTT	CASSLQGNAAEAFF
TRBV10-2	TRBJ2-3	TRBD2	-	TGCGCCATCAGCACCCCAGCGGGGGGAGGAACAGATACGCAGTATTTT	CAISTPAGGGTDTQYF
TRBV28	TRBJ2-1	TRBD2	few	TGTGCCAGCAGTTCCGGGACTAGCGGGGGGGGTTTCAATGAGCAGTTCTTC	CASSSGTSGGGFNEQFF
TRBV4-2	TRBJ1-5	-	-	TGTGCCAGCAGCCAAGATAGGGGGGGTTTCAATCAGCCCCAGCATTTT	CASSQDRGGFNQPQHF
TRBV15	TRBJ1-5	-	-	TGTGCCACCAGCAGAGATCAGGATCGGCCCCAGCATTTT	CATSRDQDRPQHF
TRBV7-2	TRBJ2-7	-	-	TGTGCCAGCAGCTCCACCCCGGGACGGCGTCAAGGCGAGCAGTACTTC	CASSSTPGRRQGEQYF
TRBV21-1	TRBJ2-7	-	few	TGTGCCAGCAGCAATGCGACGGCCTCCTACGAGCAGTACTTC	CASSNATASYEQYF
TRBV19	TRBJ1-5	-	-	TGTGCCAGTACCCCGTGGGGGAATAGCAATCAGCCCCAGCATTTT	CASTPWGNSNQPQHF
TRBV29-1	TRBJ2-5	TRBD1	few	TGCAGCGGAAGACCCGGGACAGGACAAGAGACCCAGTACTTC	CSGRPGTGQETQYF
TRBV4-1	TRBJ1-1	-	-	TGCGCCAGCAGCCTAATCCCTCTGGGGGGGAACACTGAAGCTTTCTTT	CASSLIPLGGNTEAFF
TRBV4-1	TRBJ2-6	-	few	TGCGCCAGCAGCCAAGAAAGCCTGTTCTCTGGGGCCAACGTCCTGACTTTC	CASSQESLFSGANVLTF
TRBV7-2	TRBJ2-6	-	-	TGTGCCAGCAGTTGGACGGCCCTTGGGGCCAACGTCCTGACTTTC	CASSWTALGANVLTF
TRBV9	TRBJ1-2	-	-	TGTGCCAGCAGCGTAGGGAACTATAACTATGGCTACACCTTC	CASSVGNYNYGYTF
TRBV10-3	TRBJ2-1	-	few	TGTGCCATCAGTGAGTCCCCTGGGCAGTTCTTC	CAISESPGQFF
TRBV5-5	TRBJ2-5	-	-	TGTGCCAGCAGCTTGGACCTTAGGAGTCAGAAAGAGACCCAGTACTTC	CASSLDLRSQKETQYF
TRBV4-2	TRBJ1-2	-	-	TGTGCCAGCAGCCAGACGGGTGGCTACACCTTC	CASSQTGGYTF
TRBV2	TRBJ1-5	-	few	TGTGCCAGCAGCATCGTTGGGTATAGCAATCAGCCCCAGCATTTT	CASSIVGYSNQPQHF
TRBV15	TRBJ1-6	-	few	TGTGCCACCAGCAGTATCTCTGGCTCACCCCTCCACTTT	CATSSISGSPLHF